Listed here is a single T cell receptor (beta chain). Its antigen is unknown. The data belong to a study of T cell responses to AZD1222 COVID-19 vaccine. Study findings and constraints: Reports indicate that nearly half of spike-specific TCRs are directed at unmutated variant regions. At baseline, seropositivity was found in only six or seven AZD1222 recipients.

This table comes from immunoSEQ multiplex PCR, and its TCRdb copy is limited to in-frame clones, with some not included. This sample carries around 150,000 clones, 75% to 95% of them seen once, and the ten largest clones take about 3.3%. This CDR3 contains 15 residues. Trimming left V 0 bases short and J 0 bases short, with 7 bases between. Germline CDR1 reads SGHRS; CDR2 reads YFSETQ. The rearrangement joins TRBV5-1 to TRBJ1-3; no clear D gene. The clonotype comes from an adult who received the AZD1222 COVID-19 vaccine. Sequences were derived from peripheral blood, sampled 28 days after the second AZD1222 dose. The CDR3: CASSLGGYSGNTIYF. The CDR3 DNA is TGCGCCAGCAGCTTGGGGGGATACTCTGGAAACACCATATATTTT.